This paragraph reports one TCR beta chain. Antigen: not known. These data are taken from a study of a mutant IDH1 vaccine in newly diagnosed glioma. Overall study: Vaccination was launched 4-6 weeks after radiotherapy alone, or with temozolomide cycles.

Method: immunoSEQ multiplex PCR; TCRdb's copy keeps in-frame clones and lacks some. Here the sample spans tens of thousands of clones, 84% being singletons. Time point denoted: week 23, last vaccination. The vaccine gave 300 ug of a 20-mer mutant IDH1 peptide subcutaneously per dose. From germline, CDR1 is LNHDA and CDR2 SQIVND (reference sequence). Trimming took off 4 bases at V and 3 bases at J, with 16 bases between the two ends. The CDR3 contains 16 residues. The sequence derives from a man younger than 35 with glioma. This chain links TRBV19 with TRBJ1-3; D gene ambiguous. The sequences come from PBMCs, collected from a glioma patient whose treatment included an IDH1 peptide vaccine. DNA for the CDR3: TGTGCCAGTAGTAGGGTGGGGAATTATGGTGGAAACACCATATATTTT. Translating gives CASSRVGNYGGNTIYF. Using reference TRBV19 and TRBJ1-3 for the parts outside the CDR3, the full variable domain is DGGITQSPKYLFRKEGQNVTLSCEQNLNHDAMYWYRQDPGQGLRLIYYSQIVNDFQKGDIAEGYSVSREKKESFPLTVTSAQKNPTAFYLCASSRVGNYGGNTIYFGEGSWLTVV.